The rows below give T cell receptor beta chains drawn from one sample of a study of blood T cell repertoires in COVID-19. Data came from immunoSEQ multiplex PCR; TCRdb stores just in-frame clones and leaves some out. The data hold about 120,000 clones, with 86% observed a single time. Sequenced material: peripheral blood. These receptors originate from a man in his 70s who had recovered from COVID-19. The CDR3 runs from the conserved cysteine through the conserved F or W. The order of the fields is V gene, J gene, D gene, clone size, CDR3 protein, CDR3 DNA. The D gene is left open where the match is weak. Expanded clones get a size class; other rows say once, few or many, or leave the size out.

>TRBV5-4|TRBJ2-5|TRBD2|.
CASSLVLAGAGETQYF
TGTGCCAGCAGCTTGGTACTAGCGGGGGCCGGGGAGACCCAGTACTTC
>TRBV6-5|TRBJ2-7|TRBD2|.
CASRLAVYEQYF
TGTGCCAGCAGGCTAGCGGTCTACGAGCAGTACTTC
>TRBV5-1|TRBJ1-6|.|.
CASSPQGWDSPLHF
TGCGCCAGCAGCCCACAGGGATGGGATTCACCCCTCCACTTT
>TRBV28|TRBJ2-3|.|once
CASSARQGKGPDTQYF
TGTGCCAGCAGCGCCCGGCAGGGAAAAGGGCCAGATACGCAGTATTTT
>TRBV11-2|TRBJ1-1|.|.
CASSFGGDTEAFF
TGTGCCAGCAGCTTTGGGGGGGACACTGAAGCTTTCTTT
>TRBV5-1|TRBJ2-5|TRBD1|.
CASSDGQGFQETQYF
TGCGCCAGCAGCGATGGACAGGGCTTCCAAGAGACCCAGTACTTC
>TRBV11-2|TRBJ2-4|.|.
CASSSGVAGAKNIQYF
TGTGCCAGCAGCTCAGGGGTAGCGGGAGCCAAAAACATTCAGTACTTC
>TRBV18|TRBJ1-3|.|few
CASSPGAGTYSGNTIYF
TGTGCCAGCTCACCAGGGGCAGGCACTTACTCTGGAAACACCATATATTTT
>TRBV5-1|TRBJ1-5|.|.
CASSLASGGNQPQHF
TGCGCCAGCAGCTTGGCCTCGGGGGGAAATCAGCCCCAGCATTTT
>TRBV15|TRBJ1-1|TRBD1|.
CATSRVSGGTEAFF
TGTGCCACCAGCAGAGTGTCAGGGGGCACTGAAGCTTTCTTT
>TRBV6-5|TRBJ2-7|TRBD1|few
CASSPRDSLTYEQYF
TGTGCCAGCAGTCCGAGGGACAGTTTAACCTACGAGCAGTACTTC
>TRBV4-1|TRBJ1-2|TRBD1|.
CASSQASTGGIYGYTF
TGCGCCAGCAGCCAAGCCTCAACAGGGGGGATTTACGGCTACACCTTC
>TRBV7-6|TRBJ2-6|TRBD1|.
CASSLAHPGTGNSGANVLTF
TGTGCCAGCAGCTTAGCGCACCCCGGGACAGGAAACTCTGGGGCCAACGTCCTGACTTTC
>TRBV6-5|TRBJ1-6|.|.
CASSLTGGVPPLHF
TGTGCCAGCAGCCTGACCGGGGGTGTTCCACCCCTCCACTTT
>TRBV3-1/TRBV3-2|TRBJ1-1|TRBD1|.
CASSQRQGVFMNTEAFF
TGTGCCAGCAGCCAACGTCAGGGGGTGTTCATGAACACTGAAGCTTTCTTT
>TRBV12-5|TRBJ2-1|TRBD2|.
CASGPRDYPDSYNEQFF
TGTGCTAGTGGGCCCCGGGACTACCCAGACTCCTACAATGAGCAGTTCTTC
>TRBV6-2/TRBV6-3|TRBJ1-2|.|.
CASSLLGPNYGYTF
TGTGCCAGCAGCCTACTGGGGCCGAACTATGGCTACACCTTC
>TRBV5-5|TRBJ1-3|.|.
CASSLGRAFGNTIYF
TGTGCCAGCAGCTTGGGCAGGGCCTTTGGAAACACCATATATTTT
>TRBV6-1|TRBJ2-7|.|.
CASSDMRASEQYF
TGTGCCAGCAGTGATATGAGGGCCTCCGAGCAGTACTTC
>TRBV12-3/TRBV12-4|TRBJ2-1|TRBD1|.
CASSWDSNNEQFF
TGTGCCAGCAGTTGGGACAGCAACAATGAGCAGTTCTTC
>TRBV29-1|TRBJ2-1|TRBD1|.
CSGDRVFGNEQFF
TGCAGCGGAGACAGGGTTTTCGGCAATGAGCAGTTCTTC
>TRBV7-2|TRBJ2-1|TRBD2|.
CASSKLAVYNEQFF
TGTGCCAGCAGCAAGCTAGCGGTCTACAATGAGCAGTTCTTC
>TRBV11-3|TRBJ2-7|TRBD2|.
CASSPRDYPYEQYF
TGTGCCAGCAGCCCCCGGGACTATCCCTACGAGCAGTACTTC
>TRBV28|TRBJ2-5|.|.
CASSLGGGVSAQYF
TGTGCCAGCAGTTTAGGAGGGGGCGTATCCGCCCAGTACTTC
>TRBV19|TRBJ1-5|.|.
CASSTRDTPYSNQPQHF
TGTGCCAGTAGTACTCGGGACACCCCTTATAGCAATCAGCCCCAGCATTTT
>TRBV6-2/TRBV6-3|TRBJ1-2|.|few
CASSLQGYGYTF
TGTGCCAGCAGTCTACAGGGTTACGGCTACACCTTC
>TRBV5-5|TRBJ2-3|TRBD2|.
CASSLAPGGSTDTQYF
TGTGCCAGCAGCTTGGCGCCGGGGGGTAGCACAGATACGCAGTATTTT
>TRBV19|TRBJ2-1|.|.
CASSIAGALYNEQFF
TGTGCCAGTAGTATAGCTGGGGCCCTTTACAATGAGCAGTTCTTC
>TRBV7-9|TRBJ2-7|.|once
CASSLDKFTGFEQYF
TGTGCCAGCAGCTTAGATAAATTTACAGGGTTCGAGCAGTACTTC
>TRBV4-1|TRBJ1-4|.|.
CASSQDPQVILYEKLFF
TGCGCCAGCAGCCAAGATCCCCAGGTGATCCTATATGAAAAACTGTTTTTT
>TRBV11-1|TRBJ2-7|TRBD1|.
CASSFPGQATYEQYF
TGTGCCAGCAGCTTCCCGGGACAGGCCACCTACGAGCAGTACTTC
>TRBV3-1/TRBV3-2|TRBJ1-1|.|few
CASSRQGSTEAFF
TGTGCCAGCAGCCGGCAGGGCAGCACTGAAGCTTTCTTT
>TRBV11-2|TRBJ2-7|.|.
CASSQGPYEQYF
TGTGCCAGCAGCCAGGGGCCCTACGAGCAGTACTTC
>TRBV6-5|TRBJ2-2|TRBD1|.
CASSRQGADTGELFF
TGTGCCAGCAGCCGACAGGGGGCGGACACCGGGGAGCTGTTTTTT
>TRBV5-1|TRBJ1-1|.|.
CASSASLTNTEAFF
TGCGCCAGCAGCGCGTCTTTAACGAACACTGAAGCTTTCTTT
>TRBV7-2|TRBJ2-1|.|.
CASSLRLVVNEQFF
TGTGCCAGCAGCTTGAGACTAGTTGTCAATGAGCAGTTCTTC
>TRBV2|TRBJ2-7|.|few
CASNFRGSYEQYF
TGTGCCAGCAATTTCCGGGGCTCCTACGAGCAGTACTTC
>TRBV19|TRBJ2-1|TRBD2|.
CASSNGRIDNEQFF
TGTGCCAGTAGTAACGGGAGGATCGACAATGAGCAGTTCTTC
>TRBV7-3|TRBJ1-2|.|once
CASSLGKGGYGYTF
TGTGCCAGCAGCTTAGGCAAGGGAGGCTATGGCTACACCTTC
>TRBV18|TRBJ1-5|.|.
CASSPHQGQPQHF
TGTGCCAGCTCACCACACCAGGGGCAGCCCCAGCATTTT
>TRBV28|TRBJ1-1|.|.
CASSPPRKLGAGAFF
TGTGCCAGCAGCCCGCCACGAAAATTGGGTGCGGGAGCTTTCTTT
>TRBV11-3|TRBJ1-1|TRBD1|.
CASRKKDRDVTFF
TGTGCCAGCAGGAAGAAGGACAGGGACGTAACTTTCTTT
>TRBV7-3|TRBJ1-4|.|.
CASSPRRAQVREEKLFF
TGTGCCAGCAGCCCCCGACGAGCACAGGTTAGAGAAGAAAAACTGTTTTTT
>TRBV5-1|TRBJ2-2|TRBD1|.
CASSFKTGTNTGELFF
TGCGCCAGCAGCTTTAAGACAGGGACGAACACCGGGGAGCTGTTTTTT
>TRBV4-1|TRBJ2-3|.|.
CASSQSPRSDTQYF
TGCGCCAGCAGCCAGTCCCCCCGGTCAGATACGCAGTATTTT
>TRBV7-2|TRBJ2-5|.|.
CASSYPGVLPQYF
TGTGCCAGCAGCTATCCGGGAGTTTTACCCCAGTACTTC